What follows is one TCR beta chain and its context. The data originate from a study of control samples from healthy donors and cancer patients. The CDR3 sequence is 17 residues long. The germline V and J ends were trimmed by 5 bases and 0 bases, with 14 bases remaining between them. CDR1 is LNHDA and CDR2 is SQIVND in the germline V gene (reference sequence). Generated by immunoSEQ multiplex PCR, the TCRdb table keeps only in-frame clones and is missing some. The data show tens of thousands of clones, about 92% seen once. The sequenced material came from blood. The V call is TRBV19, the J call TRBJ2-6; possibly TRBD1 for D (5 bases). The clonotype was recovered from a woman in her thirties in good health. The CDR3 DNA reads TGTGCCAGTAGTCACCGGCAGGGCAACTCTGGGGCCAACGTCCTGACTTTC. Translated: CASSHRQGNSGANVLTF.